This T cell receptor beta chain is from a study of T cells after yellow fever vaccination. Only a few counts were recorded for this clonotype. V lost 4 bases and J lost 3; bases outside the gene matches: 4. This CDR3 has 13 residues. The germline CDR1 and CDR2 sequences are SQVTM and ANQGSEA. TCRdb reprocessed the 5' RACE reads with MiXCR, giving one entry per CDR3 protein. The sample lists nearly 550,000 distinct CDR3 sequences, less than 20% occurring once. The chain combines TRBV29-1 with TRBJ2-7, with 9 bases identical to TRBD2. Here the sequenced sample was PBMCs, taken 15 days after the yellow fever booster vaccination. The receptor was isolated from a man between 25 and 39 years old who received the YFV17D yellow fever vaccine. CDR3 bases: TGCAGCGTTGTTAGCGGGAGAGTCTACGAGCAGTACTTC. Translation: CSVVSGRVYEQYF.